This TCR beta chain appears in the sequencing data of a study of blood T cell repertoires in COVID-19. About the research overall: PBMCs, B-cell-depleted T cells, or T cells were the source of the cDNA or gDNA that made up the material.

In the original processing: For nucleated cells, counts were estimated from reference gene primer amplification. TCRdb's table, derived via immunoSEQ multiplex PCR, lists solely in-frame clones and lacks some. The V and J calls and the clone size are those of that table, but D and trimming were determined from the DNA. This table holds about 30,000 clones, roughly four fifths found once. CDR3 length: 13 residues. The germline V gene has CDR1 SQVTM and CDR2 ANQGSEA. The ends were cut back, 6 bases at V and 4 bases at J, with 12 bases in the middle. This receptor was obtained from a human donor in a cohort sampled during active COVID-19. Specimen: peripheral blood. The rearrangement links TRBV29-1 to TRBJ2-2, with D hard to call. The CDR3 DNA sequence: TGCAGCGTGGCAGACATTATCACCGGGGAGCTGTTTTTT. Translation: CSVADIITGELFF.